The present entry profiles one T cell receptor beta chain with its context. The sample holds a few counts of this clonotype. There is no known antigen for this receptor. Base-call qualities are not available, and no considerably larger clone is one nucleotide away. Sequencing used an Illumina HiSeq 2500. TCR beta libraries were prepared by quantitative 5'-RACE with molecular barcodes. In the source study's methods: A new computational method, built on a probabilistic model of VDJ rearrangement, was used to identify disease-linked TCR variants. The raw public reads went through TCRdb reprocessing: fastp at Q25, MiXCR clone calling, in-frame beta chains kept. Each entry merges the rows of one CDR3 protein and shows their most common DNA and genes. The V and J calls reflect TCRdb's pipeline rather than the authors' work. The sample profile shows 650,000 to 800,000 distinct CDR3 sequences; about 20% of them were found once. Of the sample, roughly a fifth falls within the top ten clones.

V gives up 5 bases and J gives up 4 bases, and the segment between their germline ends measures 21 bases. CDR1 and CDR2, looked up from the germline V gene, are SGHVS and FQNEAQ. From the cysteine up to the phenylalanine, the CDR3 has a length of 17 residues. Only the CDR3 part of the read is kept: 51 bases, read in frame from the first base. The data stem from a study of CD8 T cells in ankylosing spondylitis (dated by TCRdb to about 2017). In the study overall: T cell receptor beta repertoires were profiled in healthy donors and ankylosing spondylitis patients so that disease-linked TCR variants could be found. The full study cohort was made up of over 20 ankylosing spondylitis patients and about a hundred healthy donors. Peripheral blood was sampled, and synovial fluid was additionally collected from ankylosing spondylitis patients.

Broad study findings and their caveats: In peripheral blood, the disease-linked clones were found at relatively low frequencies and had a CD8+ phenotype. Blood from ankylosing spondylitis patients appeared to be characterized by a TCR beta motif made up of several highly homologous amino acid variants. Some motif variants had previously been reported in the synovial fluid and blood of reactive arthritis patients, which suggests shared mechanisms of disease initiation. Significant enrichment of the disease-linked clones was reported in matched synovial fluid samples from ankylosing spondylitis patients.

The sequence came from a male donor with ankylosing spondylitis. Here the chain combines TRBV7-8 and TRBJ1-5, with the D gene not confidently named. The specimen sequenced was blood, either unsorted or a sorted T cell fraction (not recorded which). The CDR3 protein sequence reads: CASSPEGGDWGNQPQHF. The base sequence is TGTGCCAGCAGCCCGGAAGGCGGGGATTGGGGTAATCAGCCCCAGCATTTT. The reference TRBV7-8 and TRBJ1-5 proteins fill in what lies around the CDR3, so the full variable domain reads GAGVSQSPRYKVAKRGQDVALRCDPISGHVSLFWYQQALGQGPEFLTYFQNEAQLDKSGLPSDRFFAERPEGSVSTLKIQRTQQEDSAVYLCASSPEGGDWGNQPQHFGDGTRLSIL.